This TCR beta chain was captured by sequencing in a study of blood T cell repertoires in COVID-19. At the level of the study: Samples representing acute and convalescent COVID-19 were sourced from the United States, Italy and Spain. The cDNA or gDNA used as material had been derived from T cells, B-cell-depleted T cells, or PBMCs.

This table comes from immunoSEQ multiplex PCR, and its TCRdb copy is limited to in-frame clones, with some not included. The table includes approximately 300,000 clones, roughly 89% detected once. With V trimmed by 6 bases and J by 11 bases, 16 bases remained unmatched. CDR1 is MNHEY, CDR2 SVGAGI, per germline. This CDR3 spans 15 amino acids. This clonotype was sampled from a man in his forties with acute or convalescent COVID-19. V gene TRBV6-5 combines with J gene TRBJ1-2, with 9 positions matching TRBD1. Sequencing was carried out using peripheral blood. CDR3 bases: TGTGCCAGCAGACCCTTCGGGACAGGGACAACGTGGTACACCTTC. Translated: CASRPFGTGTTWYTF.